Detailed here is one T cell receptor beta chain. The sample holds one count of this clone. This receptor's antigen is unknown. A far larger clone is off by one base, so a read error is likely. The time point tag for this specimen amounts to: baseline, week 1 (first vaccination visit). According to the study, the label for this sample's treatment or condition signals: pre-vaccination baseline after standard-of-care therapy. The donors had newly diagnosed IDH1-mutant astrocytomas of WHO grade 3 or 4 that showed loss of nuclear ATRX. The samples were drawn from NOA16, a multicentre, single-arm, open-label phase I trial in Germany that tested a mutant IDH1 peptide vaccine in humans for the first time. Visit V03 blood draws served as the baseline sample for immunogenicity testing. The DNeasy Blood and Tissue Kit was used to extract genomic DNA from EDTA blood for TCRB sequencing. The protocol used for the library was the immunoSEQ multiplex PCR assay. Rearranged TCR beta chain sequences were amplified using the hsTCRB Kit according to the manufacturer's protocol. Sequencing of TCRB libraries was carried out on an Illumina MiSeq. The study's processing was this. The kit vendor's proprietary platform handled demultiplexing, trimming and gene mapping. The table was pulled from immuneACCESS by TCRdb, which kept in-frame rearrangements only. Such tables lose some clones; where checked, under half of the loss comes from unresolved V genes, and the rest has no known cause. The V and J calls and clone size come from that table; D and trimming were worked out from the DNA. The sample yields 35,000 to 40,000 clones; approximately 92% were counted once. Approximately 20% of the sample goes to the ten largest clones.

The source of the sample is a study of a mutant IDH1 vaccine in newly diagnosed glioma (dated by TCRdb to 2020 to 2022). In terms of the full investigation: Of the 25 to 35 patients who were treated, around 62% were male and roughly 40% were female, and the mean age was around 40 years. Six visits were used for peripheral blood collection: V03 (baseline), V05, V07, V10, V12 and V13. Before enrollment, patients had received standard therapy of radiotherapy alone, temozolomide alone, or radiochemotherapy with temozolomide; most received the combination. Longitudinal TCRB deep sequencing was done for some 26 treated patients, wherever samples were available for exploratory analyses. The investigation overall reported the following: Immune responses induced by the vaccine were seen in 90% to 95% of patients across multiple MHC alleles. Availability determined which PBMC samples were chosen for TCRB deep sequencing. According to the authors, sample limitations meant that analyses of patient blood samples could not be reproduced. Pseudoprogression appeared unrelated to alterations in the top peripheral T cell clonotypes detected by TCRB sequencing.

CDR1 and CDR2 are drawn from the germline V gene: LGHNA, YNFKEQ. V is shortened by 2 bases, J by 3 bases, and the region joining them spans 13 bases. Inclusive of the bounding cysteine and phenylalanine, the CDR3 is 16 residues long. Kept here is only the CDR3 DNA, which spans 48 bases and is read in frame from base 1. The sequences come from PBMCs, collected from a glioma patient treated with radiotherapy, temozolomide or both. The clonotype originates from a man between 18 and 35 years old with glioma. The rearranged chain carries TRBV4-2 and TRBJ1-4; the D gene cannot be resolved reliably. The bases read TGTGCCAGCAGCCAATTGGACGAGGAGGCTAATGAAAAACTGTTTTTT. Translated, it reads CASSQLDEEANEKLFF.